Below, 15 T cell receptor beta chains from the same sample are listed, as sequenced in a study of T cell responses to AZD1222 COVID-19 vaccine. Sequencing was performed with immunoSEQ multiplex PCR; in TCRdb, only in-frame clones are kept and a portion is missing. The sample contains 160,000 or so clones, 94% of which appear only once. The source material was peripheral blood, sampled 28 days after the second AZD1222 dose. These TCRs come from an adult who received the AZD1222 COVID-19 vaccine.

J is TRBJ2-1 and V is TRBV24-1, with 12 bases fitting TRBD2. With V trimmed by 2 bases and J by 5 bases, 3 bases remained unmatched. CDR1 and CDR2 (germline): KGHDR, SFDVKD. The CDR3 has 16 amino acids. The CDR3 DNA is TGTGCCACCAGTGATTCTAGCGGGAGGGCCAACAATGAGCAGTTCTTC. Protein product: CATSDSSGRANNEQFF.

The J gene is TRBJ1-2, the V gene TRBV28, with D hard to call. Germline V lookup: CDR1 MDHEN, CDR2 SYDVKM. The CDR3 extends over 15 amino acids. Trimming shortened V by 2 bases and J by 1 base, and 11 bases separated the two germline ends. The CDR3 DNA reads TGTGCCAGCAGTTTACCCACACCGGTTAACTATGGCTACACCTTC. This translates into CASSLPTPVNYGYTF.

The chain combines TRBV5-1 with TRBJ2-3, with D hard to call. With 0 bases removed from V and 3 bases from J, the gap between germline ends came to 8 bases. CDR1 SGHRS and CDR2 YFSETQ come from the germline V gene. This CDR3 is 14 amino acids long. This chain's CDR3 is CASSLAPETDTQYF. CDR3 bases: TGCGCCAGCAGCTTGGCCCCCGAAACAGATACGCAGTATTTT.

V usage is TRBV7-9 and J usage is TRBJ2-7, with TRBD2 matching 9 bases. This CDR3 comprises 16 residues. Germline V lookup: CDR1 SEHNR, CDR2 FQNEAQ (reference sequence). Germline trimming cut 4 bases from V and 0 bases from J; bases unmatched to any gene: 7. The CDR3 is CASSSATSGSSYEQYF. CDR3 nucleotide sequence: TGTGCCAGCAGCTCGGCGACTAGCGGTAGCTCCTACGAGCAGTACTTC.

The chain links TRBV19 to TRBJ1-4; unclear D gene. The germline V gene has CDR1 LNHDA and CDR2 SQIVND (reference sequence). The CDR3 sequence is 12 residues long. Trimming pared 7 bases from V and 6 bases from J, leaving 9 bases between. The DNA for the CDR3 is TGTGCCAGTACCTCTAGCTATGAAAAACTGTTTTTT. Translation gives CASTSSYEKLFF.

The V call is TRBV28, the J call TRBJ2-1, with 13 positions matching TRBD2. The CDR3 sequence is 14 residues long. The V and J ends lost 10 bases and 9 bases, in that order; junction bases with no gene match: 9. CDR1 and CDR2 from the germline V gene are MDHEN and SYDVKM. CDR3 sequence: CATEGLAGVFEQFF. CDR3 coding DNA: TGTGCCACCGAAGGACTAGCGGGAGTGTTTGAGCAGTTCTTC.

The rearrangement uses TRBV3-1 (or the pseudogene TRBV3-2) and TRBJ1-4, with a weak D call TRBD1 (6 bases). The CDR3 has 15 residues. Germline CDR1 is LGHDT and CDR2 is YNNKEL (reference sequence). V shed 0 bases and J shed 10 bases, with 15 bases lying between them. The CDR3 is CASSQDPGEAGKLFF. The CDR3 bases are TGTGCCAGCAGCCAAGACCCAGGGGAGGCAGGAAAACTGTTTTTT.

The chain is built from TRBV5-1 and TRBJ2-3, with TRBD2 matching over 10 bases. This CDR3 spans 16 amino acids. J gave up 0 bases and V 6 bases, and 7 bases lay outside the gene matches. Germline CDR1 and CDR2: SGHRS and YFSETQ. The CDR3 DNA reads as TGCGCCAGCACCTCTAGCGGGAGAAGAAGCACAGATACGCAGTATTTT. It yields the protein CASTSSGRRSTDTQYF.

V and J are TRBV15 and TRBJ2-1; D ambiguous. CDR3 length: 17 amino acids. Germline assignment: CDR1 LNHNV and CDR2 YYDKDF (reference sequence). V gave up 0 bases and J gave up 10 bases, with 22 bases separating them. The CDR3 spells CATSREGPTTHQWEQFF. The CDR3 DNA follows: TGTGCCACCAGCAGAGAAGGTCCCACCACCCACCAATGGGAGCAGTTCTTC. The whole variable domain, remainder taken from reference TRBV15 and TRBJ2-1, is DAMVIQNPRYQVTQFGKPVTLSCSQTLNHNVMYWYQQKSSQAPKLLFHYYDKDFNNEADTPDNFQSRRPNTSFCFLDIRSPGLGDTAMYLCATSREGPTTHQWEQFFGPGTRLTVL.

The chain is built from TRBV3-1 (or the pseudogene TRBV3-2) and TRBJ2-3; D may be TRBD1 (5 bases). Trimming left V 8 bases short and J 1 base short, with 10 bases between. This CDR3 has 13 residues. Germline assignment: CDR1 LGHDT and CDR2 YNNKEL (reference sequence). The CDR3 region is CASGRRGTDTQYF. Here the CDR3 DNA reads TGTGCCAGCGGTCGCAGGGGCACAGATACGCAGTATTTT.

V usage is TRBV6-5 and J usage is TRBJ1-2, with TRBD1 matching over 7 bases. The CDR3 loop spans 15 amino acids. Germline CDR1 is MNHEY and CDR2 is SVGAGI. V trimming: 5 bases; J trimming: 4 bases; junction bases outside the gene matches: 10. CDR3: CASSPSYRGAYGYTF. The CDR3, as DNA: TGTGCCAGCAGTCCAAGTTACAGGGGTGCCTATGGCTACACCTTC.

The table lists this clone with a count of one. The V call is TRBV27, the J call TRBJ1-5; TRBD1 aligns across 12 bases. CDR1 is MNHEY and CDR2 is SMNVEV in the germline V gene (reference sequence). With V trimmed by 4 bases and J by 6 bases, 7 bases remained unmatched. CDR3 length equals 16 residues. CDR3 nucleotide sequence: TGTGCCAGCAGTTCTACCGGGACAGGGGGCTTTCAGCCCCAGCATTTT. Its translation is CASSSTGTGGFQPQHF.

The genes are TRBV30 and TRBJ2-2; 9 nucleotides match TRBD2. From germline, CDR1 is GTSNPN and CDR2 SVGIG (reference sequence). The CDR3 extends over 15 amino acids. J gave up 6 bases and V 4 bases, and 9 bases lay outside the gene matches. The CDR3 sequence: CAWKRVSGSSGELFF. The CDR3 nucleotides are TGTGCCTGGAAGAGAGTTAGCGGGAGTTCCGGGGAGCTGTTTTTT.

The gene calls are TRBV9 and TRBJ2-7, with TRBD1 as a possible D gene (5 bases). Germline CDR1 and CDR2: SGDLS and YYNGEE. With 2 bases removed from V and 1 base from J, the gap between germline ends came to 13 bases. The CDR3 runs 15 residues. CDR3 in DNA: TGTGCCAGCAGCGTCGCCGACAGTGCTTCCTACGAGCAGTACTTC. As protein: CASSVADSASYEQYF. The variable domain in full, with the rest retrieved from reference TRBV9 and TRBJ2-7, is DSGVTQTPKHLITATGQRVTLRCSPRSGDLSVYWYQQSLDQGLQFLIQYYNGEERAKGNILERFSAQQFPDLHSELNLSSLELGDSALYFCASSVADSASYEQYFGPGTRLTVT.

The chain recombines TRBV13 with TRBJ1-2, with D perhaps TRBD1 (6 bases). The germline V gene has CDR1 PRHDT and CDR2 FYEKMQ (reference sequence). V lost 5 bases, J lost 4 bases, and 17 bases lay in between. The length of the CDR3 is 15 residues. This CDR3 is CASSTQGAVRYGYTF. The CDR3, as DNA: TGTGCCAGCAGCACACAGGGTGCAGTCCGCTATGGCTACACCTTC.